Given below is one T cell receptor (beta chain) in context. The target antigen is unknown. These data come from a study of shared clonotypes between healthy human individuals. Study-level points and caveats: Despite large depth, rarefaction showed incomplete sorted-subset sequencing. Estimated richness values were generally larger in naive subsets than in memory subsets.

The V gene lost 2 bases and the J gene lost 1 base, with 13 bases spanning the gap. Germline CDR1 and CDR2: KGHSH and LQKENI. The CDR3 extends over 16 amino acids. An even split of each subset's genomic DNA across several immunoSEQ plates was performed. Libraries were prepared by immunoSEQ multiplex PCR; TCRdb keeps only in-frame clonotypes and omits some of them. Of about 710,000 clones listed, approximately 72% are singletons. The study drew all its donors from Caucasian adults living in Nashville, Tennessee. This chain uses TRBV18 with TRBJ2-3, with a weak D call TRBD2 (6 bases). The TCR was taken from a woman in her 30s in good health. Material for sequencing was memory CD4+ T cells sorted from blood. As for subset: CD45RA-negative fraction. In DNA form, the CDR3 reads TGTGCCAGCTCACCAAAGGCGCCGGGGGGCACAGATACGCAGTATTTT. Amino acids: CASSPKAPGGTDTQYF.